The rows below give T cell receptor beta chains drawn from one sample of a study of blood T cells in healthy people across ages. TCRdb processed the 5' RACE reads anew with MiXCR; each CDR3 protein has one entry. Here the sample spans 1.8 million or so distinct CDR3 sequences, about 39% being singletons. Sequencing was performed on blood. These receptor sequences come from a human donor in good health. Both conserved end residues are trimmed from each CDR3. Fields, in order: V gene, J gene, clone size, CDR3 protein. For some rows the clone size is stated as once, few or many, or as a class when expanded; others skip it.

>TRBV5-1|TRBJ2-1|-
ASSLRPSGGRMPGEQF
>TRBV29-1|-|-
SVVVRSGGSYEQY
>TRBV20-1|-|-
SVSGQVNYEQY
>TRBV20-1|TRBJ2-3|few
GAPVAGQGSWDTQY
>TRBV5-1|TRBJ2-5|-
ASSLLIEEETQY
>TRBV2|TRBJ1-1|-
ASSVDRRTEAF
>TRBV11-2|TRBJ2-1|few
ASTRGGSSYNEQF
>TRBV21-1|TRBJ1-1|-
ASRDTSSCEAF
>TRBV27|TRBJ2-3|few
ASSFGRVWSTDTQY
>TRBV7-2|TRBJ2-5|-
ASNLGRPYQETQY
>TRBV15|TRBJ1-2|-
ATSSLGQDNGYT
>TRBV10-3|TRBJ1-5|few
AISESTDLYQPQH
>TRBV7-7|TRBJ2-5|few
ASSFTSGAQETQY
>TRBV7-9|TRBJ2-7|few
ASSFQTGTGFTYEQY
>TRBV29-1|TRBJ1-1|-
SVAHGTGGRAF
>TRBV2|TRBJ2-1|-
ASRTGLHNEQF
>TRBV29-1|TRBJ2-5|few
SVVDLAWYQETQY
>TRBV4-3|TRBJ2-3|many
ASSQLGLAGGEGGDTQY
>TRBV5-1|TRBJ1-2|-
ASSLGPSEGYT
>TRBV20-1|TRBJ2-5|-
SARDEWRLAGGNKEIQY
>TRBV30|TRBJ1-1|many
AWSIVNLNTEAF
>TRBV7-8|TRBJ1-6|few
ASSWDSHNSPLH
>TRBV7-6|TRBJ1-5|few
ASSLEAGPNQPQH
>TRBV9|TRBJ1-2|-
ASSVEGAGKFGGYT
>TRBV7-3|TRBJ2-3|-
ASSFLFTDTQY
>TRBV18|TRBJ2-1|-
ASSPPKGMSYNEQF
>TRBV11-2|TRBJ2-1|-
ASSSSSGGSRF
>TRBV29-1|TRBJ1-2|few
SVRQELNYGYT
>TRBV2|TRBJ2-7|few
ASRAPGGEQY
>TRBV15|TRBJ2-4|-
ATSGDARSARY
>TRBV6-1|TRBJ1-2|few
ASSESWVGGGYT
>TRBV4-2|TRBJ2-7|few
ASSQGVGGERQY
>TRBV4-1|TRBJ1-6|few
ASSLLDRGLSPLH
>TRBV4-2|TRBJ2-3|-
ASSHEKSDTQY
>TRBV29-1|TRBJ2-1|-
SVGGNTSPRPTNEQF
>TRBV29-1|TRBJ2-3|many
SVVQGGDTQY
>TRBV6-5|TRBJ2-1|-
ASTRDRVGDEQF
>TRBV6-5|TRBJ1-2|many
ASSYSTGPLLPANYGYT
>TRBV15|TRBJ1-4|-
ATSEGRATNEKLF
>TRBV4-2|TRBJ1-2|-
ASSQGHPGEYGYT
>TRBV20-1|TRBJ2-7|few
SARTGGLTYEQY
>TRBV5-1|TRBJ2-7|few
ASRSMGQGRSHSYEQY
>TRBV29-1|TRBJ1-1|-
SVPGLGTEAF
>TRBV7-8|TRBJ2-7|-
AVGQDRAYEQY
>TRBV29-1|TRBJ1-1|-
SVRVQVEAF
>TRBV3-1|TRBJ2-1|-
ASSPSGVPYNEQF
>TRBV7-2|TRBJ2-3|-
ASSLILRDTQY
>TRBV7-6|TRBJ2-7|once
ASSPWGGGSNEQY
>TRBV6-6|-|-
ASSYTGGGYEQY